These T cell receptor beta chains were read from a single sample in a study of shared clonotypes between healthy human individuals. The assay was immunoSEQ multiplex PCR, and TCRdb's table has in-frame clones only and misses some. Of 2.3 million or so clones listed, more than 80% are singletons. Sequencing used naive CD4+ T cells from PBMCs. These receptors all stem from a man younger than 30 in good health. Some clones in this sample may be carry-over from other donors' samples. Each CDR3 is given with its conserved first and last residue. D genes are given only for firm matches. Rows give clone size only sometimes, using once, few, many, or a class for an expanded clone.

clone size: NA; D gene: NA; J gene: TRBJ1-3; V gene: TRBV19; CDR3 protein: CASRGGGDSTGNTIYF; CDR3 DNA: TGTGCCAGTAGAGGGGGAGGCGACTCCACTGGAAACACCATATATTTT
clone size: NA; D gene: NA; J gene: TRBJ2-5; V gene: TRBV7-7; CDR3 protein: CASSLIRTNSETQYF; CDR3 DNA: TGTGCCAGCAGCTTAATCCGGACCAATTCCGAGACCCAGTACTTC
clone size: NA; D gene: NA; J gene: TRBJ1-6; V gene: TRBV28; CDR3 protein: CASRPRVAGRSPLHF; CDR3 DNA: TGTGCCAGCAGGCCTAGGGTGGCAGGGCGTTCACCCCTCCACTTT
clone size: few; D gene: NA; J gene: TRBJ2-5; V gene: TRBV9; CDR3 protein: CASSVDGYVGETQYF; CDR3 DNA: TGTGCCAGCAGCGTAGACGGCTATGTCGGGGAGACCCAGTACTTC
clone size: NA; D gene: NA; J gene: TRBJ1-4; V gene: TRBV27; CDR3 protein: CASSPWDTQGQKLFF; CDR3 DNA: TGTGCCAGCAGTCCCTGGGACACTCAGGGGCAAAAACTGTTTTTT
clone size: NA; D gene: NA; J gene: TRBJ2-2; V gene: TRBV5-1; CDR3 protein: CASSPIHGNAGELFF; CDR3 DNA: TGCGCCAGCAGCCCGATTCACGGGAACGCCGGGGAGCTGTTTTTT
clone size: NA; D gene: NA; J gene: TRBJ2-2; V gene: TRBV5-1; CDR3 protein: CASSLEGQFTGELFF; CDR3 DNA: TGCGCCAGCAGCTTAGAAGGGCAGTTCACCGGGGAGCTGTTTTTT
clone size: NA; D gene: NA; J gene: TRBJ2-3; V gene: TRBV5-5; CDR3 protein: CASSQTPDTQYF; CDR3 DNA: TGTGCCAGCAGCCAAACACCAGATACGCAGTATTTT
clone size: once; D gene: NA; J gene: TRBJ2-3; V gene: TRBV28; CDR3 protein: CASSSPLGGADTQYF; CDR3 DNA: TGTGCCAGCAGTTCCCCTCTCGGAGGAGCAGATACGCAGTATTTT
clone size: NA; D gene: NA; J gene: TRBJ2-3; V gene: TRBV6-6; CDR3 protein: CASSYVGRTDTQYF; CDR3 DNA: TGTGCCAGCAGTTACGTCGGGCGCACAGATACGCAGTATTTT
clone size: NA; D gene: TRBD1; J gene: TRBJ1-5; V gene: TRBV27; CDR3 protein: CASGVDRGNQPQHF; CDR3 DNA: TGTGCCAGCGGGGTAGACAGGGGCAACCAGCCCCAGCATTTT
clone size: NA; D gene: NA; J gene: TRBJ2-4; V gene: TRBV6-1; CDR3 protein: CASSKPGGHRNIQYF; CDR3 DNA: TGTGCCAGCAGTAAACCCGGGGGGCACAGAAACATTCAGTACTTC
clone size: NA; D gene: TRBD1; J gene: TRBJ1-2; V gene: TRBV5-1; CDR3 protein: CASSPGTGGPDYGYTF; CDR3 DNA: TGCGCCAGCAGCCCTGGGACAGGAGGGCCAGACTATGGCTACACCTTC
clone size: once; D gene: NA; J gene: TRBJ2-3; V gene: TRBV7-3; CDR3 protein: CASSLDTSDTQYF; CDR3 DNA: TGTGCCAGCAGCCTAGACACCTCAGATACGCAGTATTTT
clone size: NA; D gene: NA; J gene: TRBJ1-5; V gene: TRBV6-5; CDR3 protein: CASSRRGGDQPQHF; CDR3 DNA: TGTGCCAGCAGCCGCAGGGGAGGGGATCAGCCCCAGCATTTT
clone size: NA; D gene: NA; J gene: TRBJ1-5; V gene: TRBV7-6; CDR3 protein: CASAGDSNQPQHF; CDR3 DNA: TGTGCCAGCGCCGGAGATAGCAATCAGCCCCAGCATTTT
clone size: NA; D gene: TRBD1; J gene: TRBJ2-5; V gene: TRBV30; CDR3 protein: CAWSLSPTGDQYF; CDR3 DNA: TGTGCCTGGAGCCTATCCCCTACAGGGGACCAGTACTTC
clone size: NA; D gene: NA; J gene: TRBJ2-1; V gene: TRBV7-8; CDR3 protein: CASSLRFYEQFF; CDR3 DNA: TGTGCCAGCAGCTTAAGGTTCTATGAGCAGTTCTTC
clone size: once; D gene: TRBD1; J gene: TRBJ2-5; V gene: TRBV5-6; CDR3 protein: CASSRGQGRRDQETQYF; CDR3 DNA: TGTGCCAGCAGCCGGGGACAGGGACGGAGGGACCAAGAGACCCAGTACTTC
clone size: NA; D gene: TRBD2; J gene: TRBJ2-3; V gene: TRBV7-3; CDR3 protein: CASSITGLEADTQYF; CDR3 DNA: TGTGCCAGCAGCATAACGGGACTAGAGGCAGATACGCAGTATTTT
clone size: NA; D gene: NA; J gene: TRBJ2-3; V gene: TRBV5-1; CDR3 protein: CASSLLGGNTDTQYF; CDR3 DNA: TGCGCCAGCAGCTTGTTAGGGGGGAACACAGATACGCAGTATTTT
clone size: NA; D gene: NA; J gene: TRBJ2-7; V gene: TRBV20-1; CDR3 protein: CSAKGNKEQYF; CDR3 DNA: TGCAGTGCTAAAGGGAATAAAGAGCAGTACTTC
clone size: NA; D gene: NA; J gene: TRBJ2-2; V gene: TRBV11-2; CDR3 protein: CASSYRRIELFF; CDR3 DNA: TGTGCCAGCAGCTACAGACGGATAGAGCTGTTTTTT
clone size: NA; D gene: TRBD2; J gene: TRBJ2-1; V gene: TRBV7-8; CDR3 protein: CASSLSTSGYNEQFF; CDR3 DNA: TGTGCCAGCAGCTTATCTACTAGCGGCTACAATGAGCAGTTCTTC
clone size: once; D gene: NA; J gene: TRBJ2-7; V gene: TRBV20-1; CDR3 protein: CSAKGNEQYF; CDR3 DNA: TGCAGTGCTAAAGGAAACGAGCAGTACTTC
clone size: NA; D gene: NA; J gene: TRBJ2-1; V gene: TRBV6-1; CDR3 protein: CASSESSLYNEQFF; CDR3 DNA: TGTGCCAGCAGTGAAAGCAGCCTTTACAATGAGCAGTTCTTC
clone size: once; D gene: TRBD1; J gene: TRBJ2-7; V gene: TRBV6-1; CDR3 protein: CASSERTGGIGEQYF; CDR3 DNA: TGTGCCAGCAGTGAACGGACAGGGGGTATCGGCGAGCAGTACTTC
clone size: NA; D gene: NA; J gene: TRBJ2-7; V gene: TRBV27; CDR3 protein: CASSLWNTGIAYEQYF; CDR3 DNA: TGTGCCAGCAGTCTATGGAACACAGGGATTGCCTACGAGCAGTACTTC
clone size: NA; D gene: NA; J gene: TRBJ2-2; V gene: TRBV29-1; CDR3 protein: CSAGTTNTGELFF; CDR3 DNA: TGCAGCGCCGGGACAACGAACACCGGGGAGCTGTTTTTT
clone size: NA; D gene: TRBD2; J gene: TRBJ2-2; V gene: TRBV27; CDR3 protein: CASSDDGLGLAGGPGELFF; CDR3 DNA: TGTGCCAGCAGTGACGACGGATTGGGACTAGCGGGAGGACCCGGGGAGCTGTTTTTT
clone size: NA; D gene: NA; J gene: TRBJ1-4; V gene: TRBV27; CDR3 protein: CGKQGANEKLFF; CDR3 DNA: TGTGGAAAACAGGGAGCGAATGAAAAACTGTTTTTT
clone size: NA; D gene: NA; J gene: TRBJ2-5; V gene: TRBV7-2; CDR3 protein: CASSLDRQVETQYF; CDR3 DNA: TGTGCCAGCAGCTTAGACAGGCAGGTAGAGACCCAGTACTTC
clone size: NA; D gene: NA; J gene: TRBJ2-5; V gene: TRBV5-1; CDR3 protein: CASSLGLGGETQYF; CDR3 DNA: TGCGCCAGCAGCTTGGGGTTAGGCGGGGAGACCCAGTACTTC
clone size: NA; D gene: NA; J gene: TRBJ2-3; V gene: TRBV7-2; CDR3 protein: CASSSGPQPDTQYF; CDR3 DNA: TGTGCCAGCAGCTCGGGGCCTCAGCCAGATACGCAGTATTTT
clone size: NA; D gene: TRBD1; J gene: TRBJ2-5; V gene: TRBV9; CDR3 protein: CASSVLGQGSGTQYF; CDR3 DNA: TGTGCCAGCAGCGTATTGGGACAGGGCAGTGGGACCCAGTACTTC
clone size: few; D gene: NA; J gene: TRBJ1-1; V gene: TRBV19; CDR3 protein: CASRGAGITEAFF; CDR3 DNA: TGTGCCAGTAGAGGCGCTGGAATCACTGAAGCTTTCTTT
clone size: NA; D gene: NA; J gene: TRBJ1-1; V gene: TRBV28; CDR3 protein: CASSILPTGRAFF; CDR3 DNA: TGTGCCAGCAGTATACTCCCTACAGGGAGGGCTTTCTTT
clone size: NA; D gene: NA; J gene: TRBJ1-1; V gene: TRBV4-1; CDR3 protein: CASSQVIRVSFVNTEAFF; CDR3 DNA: TGCGCCAGCAGCCAAGTTATTAGGGTATCATTCGTGAACACTGAAGCTTTCTTT
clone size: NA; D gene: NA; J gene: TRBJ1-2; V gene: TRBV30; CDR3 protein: CAWSFTDGYTF; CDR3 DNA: TGTGCCTGGAGTTTTACAGATGGCTACACCTTC
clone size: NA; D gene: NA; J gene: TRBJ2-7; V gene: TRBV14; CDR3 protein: CASSQEWGEQYF; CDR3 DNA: TGTGCCAGCAGCCAAGAATGGGGGGAGCAGTACTTC
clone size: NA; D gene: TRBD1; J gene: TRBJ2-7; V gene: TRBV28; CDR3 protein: CASRTPSGTADF; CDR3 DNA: TGTGCCAGCAGGACGCCGTCCGGGACAGCGGACTTC
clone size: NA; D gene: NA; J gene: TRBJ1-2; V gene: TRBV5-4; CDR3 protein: CASSLAAGAQNYGYTF; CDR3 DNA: TGTGCCAGCAGCTTGGCTGCGGGGGCGCAGAACTATGGCTACACCTTC
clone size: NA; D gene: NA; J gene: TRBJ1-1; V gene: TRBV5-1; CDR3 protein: CASLPGSGTEAFF; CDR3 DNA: TGCGCCAGCCTCCCAGGGTCGGGAACTGAAGCTTTCTTT
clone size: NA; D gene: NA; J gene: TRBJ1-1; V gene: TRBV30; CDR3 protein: CAWSADPGSTMNTEAFF; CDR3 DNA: TGTGCCTGGAGTGCCGACCCCGGCAGCACGATGAACACTGAAGCTTTCTTT
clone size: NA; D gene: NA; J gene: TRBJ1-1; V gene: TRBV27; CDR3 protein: CASSRPDTEAFF; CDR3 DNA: TGTGCCAGCAGTCGCCCGGACACTGAAGCTTTCTTT
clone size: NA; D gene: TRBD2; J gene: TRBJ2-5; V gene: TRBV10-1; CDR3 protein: CASSEGLATSRETQYF; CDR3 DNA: TGCGCCAGCAGCGAGGGACTAGCCACTTCGAGAGAGACCCAGTACTTC
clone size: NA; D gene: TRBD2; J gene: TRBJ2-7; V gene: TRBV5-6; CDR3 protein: CASSPVGGISSYEQYF; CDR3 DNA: TGTGCCAGCAGCCCCGTCGGGGGGATCAGCTCCTACGAGCAGTACTTC
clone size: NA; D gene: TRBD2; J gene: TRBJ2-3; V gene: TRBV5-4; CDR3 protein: CASSLGASGRPDTQYF; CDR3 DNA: TGTGCCAGCAGCTTGGGGGCTAGCGGGCGGCCAGATACGCAGTATTTT
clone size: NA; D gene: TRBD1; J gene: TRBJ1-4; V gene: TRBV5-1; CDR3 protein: CASSPRGTNEKLFF; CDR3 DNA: TGCGCCAGCAGCCCCAGGGGGACTAATGAAAAACTGTTTTTT
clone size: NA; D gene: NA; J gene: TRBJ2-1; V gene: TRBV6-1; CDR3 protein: CASRGLRYNEQFF; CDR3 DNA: TGTGCCAGCAGGGGACTTCGATACAATGAGCAGTTCTTC
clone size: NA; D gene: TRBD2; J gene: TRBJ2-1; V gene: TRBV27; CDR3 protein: CASDPWRTSGGNEQFF; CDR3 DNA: TGTGCCAGCGATCCCTGGAGAACTAGCGGAGGCAATGAGCAGTTCTTC
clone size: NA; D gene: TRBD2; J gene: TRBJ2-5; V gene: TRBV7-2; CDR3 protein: CASSLGTSGSIVQETQYF; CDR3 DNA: TGTGCCAGCAGCTTAGGGACTAGCGGGAGCATAGTCCAAGAGACCCAGTACTTC
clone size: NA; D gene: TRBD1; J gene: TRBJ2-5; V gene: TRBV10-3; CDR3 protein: CAISPGQQETQYF; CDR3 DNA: TGTGCCATCAGCCCGGGACAGCAAGAGACCCAGTACTTC
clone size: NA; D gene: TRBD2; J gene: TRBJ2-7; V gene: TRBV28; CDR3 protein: CASSFRLAGLYEQYF; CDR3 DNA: TGTGCCAGCAGTTTTCGACTAGCGGGGCTATACGAGCAGTACTTC
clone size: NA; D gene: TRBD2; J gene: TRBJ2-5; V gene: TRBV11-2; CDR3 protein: CASSSPSGSKETQYF; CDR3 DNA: TGTGCCAGCAGCTCCCCCAGCGGGAGCAAAGAGACCCAGTACTTC